This T cell receptor beta chain was recorded in a study of CD8+CD57+ T cells in acquired aplastic anemia. General observations from the study: Overlap between patients and controls comprised just under 30 CD8+ CDR3 sequences.

As to this clonotype: Its antigen is as yet unknown.

Germline-derived CDR1 and CDR2 are SGHRS and YFSETQ. The CDR3 loop spans 15 amino acids. Unmatched junction bases numbered 9, after V lost 0 bases and J lost 7 bases. Genomic DNA acted as the template from which TCR beta VDJ combination and CDR3 sequence profiling were carried out. In TCRdb, the reads were re-called with MiXCR into one record per CDR3 protein. Among hundreds of thousands of distinct CDR3 sequences listed, around 60% were seen once. The genes are TRBV5-1 and TRBJ2-7, with 8 positions matching TRBD1. The origin of this receptor is a human donor with severe aplastic anemia or a healthy control (not recorded which). The sample was sorted CD4+, CD8+, or CD8+CD57+ T cells (not recorded which) from PBMCs. For the CDR3, the DNA is TGCGCCAGCAGCTTGGACCGGACAGGGCAAGCGGAGCAGTACTTC. It yields the protein CASSLDRTGQAEQYF.